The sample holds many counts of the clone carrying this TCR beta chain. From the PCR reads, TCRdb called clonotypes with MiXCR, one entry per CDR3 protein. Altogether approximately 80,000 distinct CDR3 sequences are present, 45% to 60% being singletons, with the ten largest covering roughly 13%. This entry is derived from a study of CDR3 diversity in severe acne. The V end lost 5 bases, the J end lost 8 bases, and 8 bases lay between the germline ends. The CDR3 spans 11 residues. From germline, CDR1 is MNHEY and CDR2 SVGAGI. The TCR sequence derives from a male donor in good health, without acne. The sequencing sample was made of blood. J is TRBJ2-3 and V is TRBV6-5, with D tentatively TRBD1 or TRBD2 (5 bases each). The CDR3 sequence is CASSGGGTQYF. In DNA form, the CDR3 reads TGTGCCAGCAGTGGGGGTGGTACGCAGTATTTT.